These 31 T cell receptor beta chains were all obtained from the same sample, sequenced in a study of blood T cell repertoires in COVID-19. TCRdb's copy holds only in-frame clones and misses some; the assay was immunoSEQ multiplex PCR. The repertoire includes 250,000 to 300,000 clones, approximately 86% of them detected once, and 2% to 2.5% sits in the top ten. The sample taken for sequencing was peripheral blood. These receptors came from a woman aged 50 to 60 who had recovered from COVID-19.

The CDR3 reads CASSPTDRGFGGYTF. DNA of the CDR3: TGTGCCAGCAGTCCGACGGACAGGGGGTTTGGGGGCTACACCTTC. The chain recombines TRBV28 with TRBJ1-2, with 10 bases aligning to TRBD1. CDR3 size: 15 residues. J gave up 8 bases and V 5 bases, and 11 bases lay outside the gene matches. CDR1 MDHEN and CDR2 SYDVKM come from the germline V gene.

The chain combines TRBV2 with TRBJ2-3; possible D gene TRBD1, 5 bases. The germline V gene has CDR1 SNHLY and CDR2 FYNNEI. V shed 5 bases and J shed 3 bases, with 6 bases lying between them. CDR3 length equals 12 residues. In nucleotides, the CDR3 is TGTGCCAGCAGTCAGGGTACAGATACGCAGTATTTT. Protein: CASSQGTDTQYF.

This rearrangement joins TRBV19 to TRBJ2-3, with D perhaps TRBD1 (5 bases). The CDR3 spans 15 residues. V lost 0 bases, J lost 3 bases, and 10 bases lay in between. Germline V CDR1 and CDR2: LNHDA, SQIVND (reference sequence). CDR3 DNA sequence: TGTGCCAGTAGTATAGACAGGGTTAGTACAGATACGCAGTATTTT. It specifies CASSIDRVSTDTQYF.

The rearrangement joins TRBV18 to TRBJ2-5; D possibly corresponds to TRBD1 (6 bases). Germline loops: CDR1 KGHSH, CDR2 LQKENI. V dropped 0 bases and J dropped 2 bases, with 13 bases sitting between them. The CDR3 is 16 amino acids. The CDR3 DNA is TGTGCCAGCTCACCACCGATGCCCAGGGGACAAGAGACCCAGTACTTC. Its protein product is CASSPPMPRGQETQYF.

The chain employs TRBV4-1 and TRBJ1-1, with TRBD1 matching 12 bases. CDR1 MGHRA and CDR2 YSYEKL come from the germline V gene. V lost 2 bases to trimming and J lost 4 bases; unmatched junction nucleotides: 11. The CDR3 length is 18 residues. DNA of the CDR3: TGCGCCAGCAGCCAATACCCCTTCGGGACAGGGGGCGTCACTGAAGCTTTCTTT. Its translation is CASSQYPFGTGGVTEAFF.

The chain links TRBV20-1 to TRBJ2-7, with unresolved D. The germline V gene encodes CDR1 DFQATT and CDR2 SNEGSKA (reference sequence). V lost 6 bases and J 4 bases, leaving 10 bases between the germline ends. The CDR3 contains 11 residues. The CDR3 loop is CSAFREYEQYF. The CDR3 DNA sequence: TGCAGTGCCTTCCGTGAGTACGAGCAGTACTTC.

The chain employs TRBV28 and TRBJ1-5; D ambiguous. Germline assignment: CDR1 MDHEN and CDR2 SYDVKM. Trimming stripped 3 bases from V and 1 base from J, with 4 bases between. The CDR3 covers 13 residues. This CDR3 is CASSFLSNQPQHF. The CDR3 nucleotides are TGTGCCAGCAGTTTTTTAAGCAATCAGCCCCAGCATTTT. The full variable domain, rest sourced from reference TRBV28 and TRBJ1-5, is DVKVTQSSRYLVKRTGEKVFLECVQDMDHENMFWYRQDPGLGLRLIYFSYDVKMKEKGDIPEGYSVSREKKERFSLILESASTNQTSMYLCASSFLSNQPQHFGDGTRLSIL.

This chain links TRBV15 with TRBJ2-3; 12 bases align to TRBD2. This CDR3 contains 15 residues. Germline lookup yields CDR1 LNHNV and CDR2 YYDKDF (reference sequence). Trimming took 3 bases from V and 4 from J; bases not matched to a gene: 2. In nucleotides, the CDR3 is TGTGCCACCAGCAGGACTAGCGGGAGACCAGATACGCAGTATTTT. This sequence encodes CATSRTSGRPDTQYF.

The V gene is TRBV2, the J gene TRBJ1-3, with D perhaps TRBD1 (6 bases). CDR1 and CDR2 from the germline V gene are SNHLY and FYNNEI. V was pared by 8 bases and J by 2 bases, with 19 bases between. The CDR3 contains 16 residues. The CDR3 DNA sequence: TGTGCCAGCCAGGGAACAGGGATTGGCCCTGGAAACACCATATATTTT. Translated, it gives CASQGTGIGPGNTIYF. The entire variable domain, with the rest obtained from reference TRBV2 and TRBJ1-3, is as follows: EPEVTQTPSHQVTQMGQEVILRCVPISNHLYFYWYRQILGQKVEFLVSFYNNEISEKSEIFDDQFSVERPDGSNFTLKIRSTKLEDSAMYFCASQGTGIGPGNTIYFGEGSWLTVV.

The chain carries TRBV19 and TRBJ1-6; 8 nucleotides match TRBD1. The germline V gene has CDR1 LNHDA and CDR2 SQIVND (reference sequence). There are 16 residues in the CDR3. The V segment lost 5 bases and the J segment 10 bases; nucleotides outside the gene matches: 13. The CDR3 nucleotides read TGTGCCAGTAGTGAATGGGACAGGCTGCGCCGATCACCCCTCCACTTT. Translation: CASSEWDRLRRSPLHF.

V usage is TRBV5-1 and J usage is TRBJ1-3, with 10 positions matching TRBD1. The CDR3 length is 15 residues. The V and J ends lost 3 bases and 2 bases, in that order; junction bases with no gene match: 2. The germline V gene encodes CDR1 SGHRS and CDR2 YFSETQ. The CDR3 region is CASSYDRGPGNTIYF. The CDR3 nucleotides are TGCGCCAGCAGCTACGACAGGGGGCCTGGAAACACCATATATTTT.

This chain uses TRBV3-1 (or the pseudogene TRBV3-2) with TRBJ2-7; possibly TRBD2 for D (6 bases). The CDR3 covers 15 residues. The V and J ends lost 1 base and 1 base respectively, with 11 bases between them. Germline CDR1 and CDR2: LGHDT and YNNKEL (reference sequence). In DNA, the CDR3 is TGTGCCAGCAGCCAAGCCGGGAGTACGTCCTACGAGCAGTACTTC. Protein sequence: CASSQAGSTSYEQYF.

The chain joins TRBV6-5 to TRBJ2-4; D gene unclear. V lost 7 bases, J lost 4 bases, and 14 bases lay in between. CDR3 length equals 14 residues. The germline gives CDR1 MNHEY, CDR2 SVGAGI. The CDR3 bases are TGTGCCAGCAACCCGTTGGGCTTGAAAAACATTCAGTACTTC. Residues: CASNPLGLKNIQYF.

The chain has TRBV6-2 or TRBV6-3 and TRBJ2-7, with unresolved D. V lost 4 bases and J lost 9, with 19 bases in between. This CDR3 has 14 amino acids. The germline CDR1 and CDR2 sequences are MNHEY and SVGEGT. The CDR3: CASSFTTVPGGQYF. Here the CDR3 DNA reads TGTGCCAGCAGTTTTACGACTGTTCCCGGCGGGCAGTACTTC.

The V call is TRBV29-1, the J call TRBJ1-2; unclear D gene. The CDR3 covers 16 residues. Germline-derived CDR1 and CDR2 are SQVTM and ANQGSEA. Trimming cost V 1 base and J 1 base, with 16 bases left between them. CDR3 coding DNA: TGCAGCGTTGAAGGGGTAGGGAGTAACATTAACTATGGCTACACCTTC. Translation: CSVEGVGSNINYGYTF.

This chain links TRBV2 with TRBJ1-1, with TRBD1 as a possible D gene (5 bases). This CDR3 region has 12 residues. The V gene lost 2 bases and the J gene lost 4 bases, with 5 bases spanning the gap. Germline CDR1 is SNHLY and CDR2 is FYNNEI. CDR3 sequence (DNA): TGTGCCAGCAGTGAACAGGGCACTGAAGCTTTCTTT. Encoded protein: CASSEQGTEAFF.

The rearrangement links TRBV6-5 to TRBJ1-1, with D perhaps matching TRBD1 (5 bases). Per germline, CDR1 MNHEY and CDR2 SVGAGI. The CDR3 is 12 amino acids. V lost 4 bases to trimming and J lost 6 bases, with 9 bases between them. The CDR3 DNA follows: TGTGCCAGCAGTTCAGGGCTCCCTGAAGCTTTCTTT. This sequence encodes CASSSGLPEAFF.

To note about this clone: A junction end diverges from the germline sequence, so it may reflect a read error. This chain links TRBV10-3 with TRBJ2-3, with unresolved D. The germline V gene encodes CDR1 ENHRY and CDR2 SYGVKD. The CDR3 extends over 13 amino acids. Here the CDR3 DNA reads TGTGCCATCAGTGAGTCGGTCTCAGAAACGCAGTATTTT. It is translated as CAISESVSETQYF.

This rearrangement joins TRBV11-3 to TRBJ1-3; D unresolved. Trimming took off 5 bases at V and 0 bases at J, with 11 bases between the two ends. From germline, CDR1 is SGHNT and CDR2 YENEEA. There are 15 residues in the CDR3. CDR3 coding DNA: TGTGCCAGCAGCCGTAACAGTATCTCTGGAAACACCATATATTTT. It translates to CASSRNSISGNTIYF.

The chain links TRBV4-3 to TRBJ1-3; no clear D. There are 14 residues in the CDR3. CDR1 and CDR2 from the germline V gene are LGHNA and YSLEER. V was trimmed by 4 bases and J by 2 bases, leaving 9 bases between them. The CDR3 region has the DNA TGCGCCAGCAGCCCTACAGTAACTGGAAACACCATATATTTT. Protein sequence: CASSPTVTGNTIYF.

J is TRBJ2-7 and V is TRBV28, with 9 nucleotides matching TRBD1. The J segment lost 5 bases and the V segment lost 2 bases, leaving 10 bases of the junction unmatched. CDR3 length: 16 amino acids. Germline loops: CDR1 MDHEN, CDR2 SYDVKM. The CDR3 region is CASSLGGTGFRHEQYF. CDR3 nucleotide sequence: TGTGCCAGCAGTTTAGGTGGGACAGGGTTTCGCCACGAGCAGTACTTC.

The chain employs TRBV3-1 (or the pseudogene TRBV3-2) and TRBJ2-5; D might be TRBD1 (6 bases). The CDR3 totals 15 residues. Germline V gives CDR1 LGHDT, CDR2 YNNKEL (reference sequence). V lost 2 bases, J lost 3 bases, and 13 bases lay in between. CDR3 residues: CASSQIQDRKETQYF. CDR3 DNA: TGTGCCAGCAGCCAAATCCAGGACAGAAAAGAGACCCAGTACTTC.

This clone was counted many times. V is TRBV9 and J is TRBJ2-1; TRBD2 aligns across 10 bases. This CDR3 is built from 12 residues. The J segment lost 12 bases and the V segment lost 0 bases, leaving 0 bases of the junction unmatched. Germline CDR1 SGDLS, CDR2 YYNGEE. CDR3 protein: CASSVERGGQFF. The CDR3 nucleotides are TGTGCCAGCAGCGTAGAGCGGGGGGGGCAGTTCTTC.

The chain links TRBV10-3 to TRBJ2-1; 13 positions agree with TRBD2. V trimming: 0 bases; J trimming: 9 bases; junction bases outside the gene matches: 5. CDR1 is ENHRY, CDR2 SYGVKD, per germline. This CDR3 spans 16 amino acids. The CDR3 reads CAISESGTSGDLEQFF. As DNA, the CDR3 is TGTGCCATCAGTGAGTCAGGGACTAGCGGGGACCTTGAGCAGTTCTTC.

This clone was seen only a few times. The junction departs from germline at one end; a sequencing error may be responsible. This rearrangement joins TRBV7-3 to TRBJ1-2; no clear D. Germline V gene data show CDR1 as SGHTA and CDR2 as FQGTGA. CDR3 length: 13 amino acids. CDR3 DNA sequence: TGTGCCAGCAGCTTATTAGGCCCCGGGGAACTAGTCTTC. As protein: CASSLLGPGELVF.

In this sample, this clone turned up a few times. The chain employs TRBV6-5 and TRBJ1-6, with 9 positions matching TRBD1. V lost 1 base to trimming and J lost 5 bases; unmatched junction nucleotides: 3. Germline values: CDR1 MNHEY, CDR2 SVGAGI. The CDR3 has 16 residues. The CDR3 loop is CASSYFRTGDNSPLHF. CDR3 in DNA: TGTGCCAGCAGTTACTTTCGGACAGGGGATAATTCACCCCTCCACTTT.

The chain joins TRBV7-3 to TRBJ2-5; 9 nucleotides match TRBD2. The length of the CDR3 is 15 residues. The V segment lost 5 bases and the J segment 1 base; nucleotides outside the gene matches: 5. Germline V gene sequence: CDR1 SGHTA, CDR2 FQGTGA. In DNA form, the CDR3 reads TGTGCCAGCAGCGAGAGGACTAGCGCCCAAGAGACCCAGTACTTC. This gives the protein CASSERTSAQETQYF.

The genes are TRBV5-6 and TRBJ1-3; perhaps TRBD1 as D (6 bases). Trimming pared 1 base from V and 2 bases from J, leaving 10 bases between. This CDR3 is built from 15 residues. Germline CDR1 is SGHDT and CDR2 is YYEEEE. The CDR3 sequence: CASSLIGGTGNTIYF. CDR3 DNA: TGTGCCAGCAGCTTGATAGGGGGTACTGGAAACACCATATATTTT.

The chain uses TRBV29-1 and TRBJ1-4, with D unresolved. The V gene's germline CDR1 is SQVTM and CDR2 ANQGSEA. This CDR3 region has 15 residues. Trimming shortened V by 2 bases and J by 14 bases, and 24 bases separated the two germline ends. CDR3 in amino acids: CSVEIVGQAGRLLFF. Here the CDR3 DNA reads TGCAGCGTTGAAATTGTAGGGCAGGCGGGAAGGCTTCTGTTTTTT.

The V call is TRBV27, the J call TRBJ1-6, with TRBD1 matching 8 bases. The CDR3 runs to 16 residues. Losses at the gene ends were 7 bases for V and 0 bases for J; bases not matched to a gene: 5. The germline V gene encodes CDR1 MNHEY and CDR2 SMNVEV (reference sequence). CDR3 coding DNA: TGTGCCAGCACCCGGGACAGGAGCTCCTATAATTCACCCCTCCACTTT. Amino acids: CASTRDRSSYNSPLHF.

This clone was recorded only once. The rearrangement links TRBV3-1 (or the pseudogene TRBV3-2) to TRBJ1-6, with 8 bases that match TRBD1. This CDR3 region has 15 residues. The ends lost 4 bases at V and 9 bases at J; junction bases unmatched: 8. Germline V gives CDR1 LGHDT, CDR2 YNNKEL (reference sequence). The CDR3 loop is CASSPRQGPSSPLHF. The CDR3 DNA is TGTGCCAGCAGCCCCCGACAGGGGCCTAGTTCACCCCTCCACTTT.